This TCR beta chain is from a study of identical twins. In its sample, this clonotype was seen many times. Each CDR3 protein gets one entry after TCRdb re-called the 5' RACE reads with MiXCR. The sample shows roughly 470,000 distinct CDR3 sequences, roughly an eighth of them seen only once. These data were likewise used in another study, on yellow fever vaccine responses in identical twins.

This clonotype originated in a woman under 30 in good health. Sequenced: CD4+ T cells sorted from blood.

The CDR3 is CASSLMGAQETQYF. The CDR3 nucleotides are TGTGCCAGCAGCTTAATGGGAGCGCAAGAGACCCAGTACTTC. This sequence joins TRBV7-2 and TRBJ2-5, with D possibly matching TRBD2 (5 bases). The CDR3 length is 14 residues. Trimming took off 2 bases at V and 2 bases at J, with 9 bases between the two ends. From germline, CDR1 is SGHTA and CDR2 FQGNSA.